These 11 T cell receptor beta chains share one sample of origin, sequenced in a study of quantifying T cell responses using KT2 cells. The wider study: TCR alpha and beta constant-region primers primed reverse transcription of RNA.

An oligo carrying a UMI was ligated to the cDNA 3' end. An equimolar mix of RC1.1 and RC1.2 primed the beta chain across TRBC1 and TRBC2. Via MiXCR, TCRdb re-called the UMI-ligation and nested PCR reads, giving one row per CDR3 protein. This sample has 40,000 to 55,000 distinct CDR3 sequences, with roughly 11% found just once. Sequenced input: PBMCs spiked with cells of the T cell clone KT2. These receptors were taken from a human donor.

This clonotype was counted a few times. This chain connects TRBV5-1 to TRBJ1-1; D gene unclear. Germline loops: CDR1 SGHRS, CDR2 YFSETQ. CDR3 length equals 13 residues. Trimming took 4 bases from V and 0 from J, leaving 7 bases between them. This CDR3 is CASSRDMNTEAFF. The CDR3 nucleotides read TGCGCCAGCAGCAGGGATATGAACACTGAAGCTTTCTTT.

This clonotype was detected once. Here the CDR3 reads CASSTTWGGLPETQYF. The DNA of the CDR3 is TGTGCCAGTAGTACAACTTGGGGAGGCCTTCCTGAGACCCAGTACTTC. This rearrangement joins TRBV19 to TRBJ2-5; weak D call: TRBD2 (6 bases). The V end lost 4 bases, the J end lost 5 bases, and 20 bases lay between the germline ends. Germline V CDR1 and CDR2: LNHDA, SQIVND (reference sequence). The length of the CDR3 is 16 residues.

The chain links TRBV7-2 to TRBJ1-2; D is possibly TRBD1 (5 bases). CDR1 is SGHTA and CDR2 is FQGNSA in the germline V gene. Trimming cost V 4 bases and J 3 bases, with 12 bases left between them. This CDR3 region has 14 residues. The CDR3 region is CASSSTGGYYGYTF. The CDR3 nucleotides read TGTGCCAGCAGCTCTACAGGAGGTTACTATGGCTACACCTTC.

This clonotype was seen a few times. The V gene is TRBV20-1, the J gene TRBJ1-1, with D unclear. Looked up from germline, CDR1 is DFQATT and CDR2 is SNEGSKA (reference sequence). This CDR3 contains 12 residues. V lost 2 bases, J lost 1 base, and 5 bases lay in between. CDR3 protein: CSARRTNTEAFF. CDR3 coding DNA: TGCAGTGCTAGACGGACGAACACTGAAGCTTTCTTT.

This clonotype was seen at least ten times. DNA of the CDR3: TGCAGTGCTAGAGATCTGGAGGGGTTGGGTACTGAAGCTTTCTTT. Translating gives CSARDLEGLGTEAFF. The chain employs TRBV20-1 and TRBJ1-1; D is possibly TRBD1 (5 bases). Germline values: CDR1 DFQATT, CDR2 SNEGSKA (reference sequence). The CDR3 has 15 residues. The V end lost 0 bases, the J end lost 5 bases, and 16 bases lay between the germline ends.

V and J are TRBV20-1 and TRBJ2-5; the match to TRBD2 covers 12 bases. Trimming removed 0 bases from V and 10 bases from J; junction bases left unmatched: 12. The germline V gene has CDR1 DFQATT and CDR2 SNEGSKA (reference sequence). The CDR3 sequence is 16 residues long. The CDR3 sequence: CSARDPGLAGPVGQYF. CDR3 bases: TGCAGTGCTAGAGACCCGGGACTAGCGGGCCCAGTCGGCCAGTACTTC.

This clonotype was seen at least ten times. V gene TRBV5-1 combines with J gene TRBJ2-5; D remains ambiguous. Germline CDR1 is SGHRS and CDR2 is YFSETQ. CDR3 length: 13 residues. The ends were cut back, 0 bases at V and 1 base at J, with 4 bases in the middle. The CDR3 DNA sequence: TGCGCCAGCAGCTTGGTAGTCCAAGAGACCCAGTACTTC. It encodes CASSLVVQETQYF. Drawing the rest from reference TRBV5-1 and TRBJ2-5, the complete variable domain is KAGVTQTPRYLIKTRGQQVTLSCSPISGHRSVSWYQQTPGQGLQFLFEYFSETQRNKGNFPGRFSGRQFSNSRSEMNVSTLELGDSALYLCASSLVVQETQYFGPGTRLLVL.

The chain uses TRBV23-1 and TRBJ2-7, with D perhaps matching TRBD2 (6 bases). TRBV23-1 is placed among ORFs of uncertain function. This CDR3 comprises 18 residues. Trimming left V 0 bases short and J 3 bases short, with 21 bases between. CDR3 sequence: CASSQSAPRRGPVYEQYF. The CDR3 DNA sequence: TGCGCCAGCAGTCAATCGGCCCCCCGGAGGGGACCCGTCTACGAGCAGTACTTC.

This clonotype appeared many times. The V call is TRBV7-2, the J call TRBJ1-2, with a tentative D call TRBD1 (6 bases). Germline CDR1 is SGHTA and CDR2 is FQGNSA. This CDR3 spans 14 amino acids. V dropped 2 bases and J dropped 2 bases, with 9 bases sitting between them. The CDR3 region has the DNA TGTGCCAGCAGCTTAAGGGACAAGAACTATGGCTACACCTTC. The encoded protein is CASSLRDKNYGYTF.

There are a few counts of this clonotype. This sequence joins TRBV4-2 and TRBJ2-4; 14 bases align to TRBD2. V lost 5 bases, J lost 0 bases, and 12 bases stayed unmatched. CDR1 and CDR2 from the germline V gene are LGHNA and YNFKEQ. The CDR3 covers 20 residues. The CDR3 DNA sequence: TGTGCCAGCAGCAAGGACCCGGGACTAGCGGGGGCGGGAGCCAAAAACATTCAGTACTTC. It is translated as CASSKDPGLAGAGAKNIQYF.

This clonotype is medium-sized by share. V and J are TRBV20-1 and TRBJ2-2, with 8 bases lining up with TRBD2. V gave up 0 bases and J gave up 3 bases; unmatched junction bases: 3. Germline V gives CDR1 DFQATT, CDR2 SNEGSKA (reference sequence). This CDR3 comprises 15 residues. The CDR3 is CSAREGSGDTGELFF. The CDR3 bases are TGCAGTGCTAGAGAAGGTAGCGGGGACACCGGGGAGCTGTTTTTT.